This is a list of T cell receptor beta chains from one sample in a study of pediatric ulcerative colitis. Assay: immunoSEQ multiplex PCR; the TCRdb copy retains only in-frame clones and omits some. The table has 54,000 or so clones, about 87% seen once. Sequenced: blood. All receptors come from a boy aged 5-17 years who was a control in a study of pediatric ulcerative colitis. Each CDR3 is given without its conserved first and last residue. Size tells how often a clone was seen (once, few, many) or the class of an expanded clone, and some rows leave it out.

V: TRBV5-1; length: 11; size: once; CDR3: ASRLENTDTQY
V: TRBV9; length: 15; size: -; CDR3: ASSVAVPATSNYGYT
V: TRBV30; length: 15; size: -; CDR3: AWARKIQGVSNQPQH
V: TRBV5-4; length: 13; size: -; CDR3: ASSLSPGEAYEQY
V: TRBV27; length: 15; size: -; CDR3: ASSLSALAGVYNEQF
V: TRBV9; length: 16; size: -; CDR3: ASSRADSTAFTNYGYT
V: TRBV18; length: 11; size: -; CDR3: ASSRISDQPQH
V: TRBV9; length: 13; size: -; CDR3: ASSVAGHRTDTQY
V: TRBV7-2; length: 11; size: once; CDR3: ASSPQGAQGYT
V: TRBV5-1; length: 14; size: few; CDR3: ASSRAGQGLNTEAF
V: TRBV15; length: 12; size: -; CDR3: ATSRNLDNSPLH
V: TRBV7-2; length: 12; size: few; CDR3: ASSLDNRGLRHT
V: TRBV27; length: 12; size: -; CDR3: ASRGQGEGGEQF
V: TRBV7-8; length: 11; size: few; CDR3: ASSLELANEQF
V: TRBV6-1; length: 13; size: few; CDR3: ASSLTGEWNTEAF
V: TRBV4-1; length: 14; size: -; CDR3: ASSQGIAGVYNEQF
V: TRBV4-1; length: 13; size: few; CDR3: ASSQTTGNHYGYT
V: TRBV27; length: 15; size: -; CDR3: ASSLGGARSYNSPLH
V: TRBV19; length: 12; size: -; CDR3: ASSIDHDPYGYT
V: TRBV7-2; length: 17; size: -; CDR3: ASSLYPPPQGLSRYGYT
V: TRBV25-1; length: 10; size: -; CDR3: ASSVKEGDST
V: TRBV28; length: 13; size: -; CDR3: ASSLSWTSSYEQY
V: TRBV7-9; length: 14; size: -; CDR3: ASSLEVAGIGNEQF
V: TRBV9; length: 14; size: -; CDR3: ASSAGQVGLYNEQF
V: TRBV11-2; length: 12; size: -; CDR3: ASSPSRGEEKLF
V: TRBV28; length: 12; size: -; CDR3: ASSGTALYYGYT
V: TRBV6-1; length: 17; size: -; CDR3: ASSESFSTSGGLTDTQY
V: TRBV4-2; length: 14; size: once; CDR3: ASSQEGEGQGYEQY
V: TRBV5-1; length: 10; size: -; CDR3: ASSGTGNEQY
V: TRBV7-9; length: 10; size: -; CDR3: ASSWTGREQY
V: TRBV29-1; length: 12; size: -; CDR3: SVEVGVLGNGYT
V: TRBV19; length: 12; size: -; CDR3: ASSQTGLAYEQY
V: TRBV5-1; length: 11; size: few; CDR3: ASSSSVNTEAF
V: TRBV5-6; length: 14; size: few; CDR3: ASSLARGPVTGELF
V: TRBV4-1; length: 12; size: -; CDR3: ASSQDVGEETQY
V: TRBV7-2; length: 13; size: -; CDR3: ASSFTTSANTEAF
V: TRBV11-2; length: 13; size: -; CDR3: ASSSYRTGGYEQY
V: TRBV11-2; length: 13; size: once; CDR3: ASSLAGGNNSPLH
V: TRBV6-1; length: 12; size: -; CDR3: ASRGKRESSGYT
V: TRBV5-6; length: 15; size: -; CDR3: ASSLFWDRSPNTEAF
V: TRBV18; length: 15; size: -; CDR3: ASSTNRDAVNYQPQH
V: TRBV10-1; length: 11; size: -; CDR3: ASSESEGGTQY
V: TRBV7-2; length: 17; size: -; CDR3: ASSLALRGSGRGTDTQY
V: TRBV10-3; length: 11; size: -; CDR3: AISRAGQETQY
V: TRBV6-1; length: 15; size: few; CDR3: ASSELAGGGSTDTQY
V: TRBV5-1; length: 13; size: -; CDR3: ASSLVSGAQETQY
V: TRBV21-1; length: 16; size: -; CDR3: ASSKQKGTTKYQETQY
V: TRBV6-6; length: 11; size: few; CDR3: ASSSNSNQPQH
V: TRBV5-1; length: 11; size: once; CDR3: ASSLLIQETQY
V: TRBV27; length: 14; size: -; CDR3: ASSYGRRSEGEKLF
V: TRBV10-3; length: 13; size: -; CDR3: AISGGGQTNQPQH
V: TRBV11-3; length: 10; size: once; CDR3: ASSFSPGEQY
V: TRBV20-1; length: 9; size: -; CDR3: SATRYYEQY
V: TRBV28; length: 11; size: -; CDR3: ASSFRRNTEAF
V: TRBV28; length: 11; size: -; CDR3: ASSLLGDYGYT